A single sample is the source of the 29 T cell receptor beta chains below, sequenced in a study of blood T cell repertoires in COVID-19 (dated by TCRdb to about 2020). Library preparation used the immunoSEQ multiplex PCR assay. Held by TCRdb, this immuneACCESS table contains in-frame sequences only and omits some clones. Under half of the omission traces to an unresolved V gene where checked; the cause of the rest is unknown. The sample profile shows about 200,000 clones; approximately 80% of them were found once. The top ten constitute about 8.9% of the sample. The sample consisted of PBMCs or T cells enriched from blood (not recorded which). The receptors derive from a woman between 45 and 60 years old with acute COVID-19.

The rearrangement uses TRBV5-4 and TRBJ1-2, with 7 bases fitting TRBD1. The J segment lost 4 bases and the V segment lost 4 bases, leaving 10 bases of the junction unmatched. The germline CDR1 and CDR2 sequences are SGHNT and YYREEE (reference sequence). There are 15 residues in the CDR3. CDR3 nucleotide sequence: TGTGCCAGCAGCCAACGACAGGGCTACCCCTATGGCTACACCTTC. This codes for CASSQRQGYPYGYTF.

This chain connects TRBV2 to TRBJ2-5; perhaps TRBD2 as D (5 bases). Trimming shortened V by 8 bases and J by 9 bases, and 16 bases separated the two germline ends. This CDR3 is built from 12 residues. The V gene's germline CDR1 is SNHLY and CDR2 FYNNEI. The chain's CDR3 is CASQPSGLAQYF. The CDR3 nucleotides are TGTGCCAGCCAACCCTCGGGATTAGCCCAGTACTTC.

This clone turned up a few times. The chain joins TRBV19 to TRBJ1-6; TRBD1 is a possible D gene (5 bases). V was shortened by 6 bases and J by 7 bases, with 19 bases between the two germline ends. CDR1 LNHDA and CDR2 SQIVND come from the germline V gene (reference sequence). The CDR3 runs to 16 residues. The CDR3 loop reads CASRLLGVRQNSPLHF. The CDR3, as DNA: TGTGCCAGTAGGTTGCTAGGGGTGCGGCAAAATTCACCCCTCCACTTT.

The CDR3 DNA follows: TGTGCCAGCAGTTTGGCGGGGCCCCCTGGCACCGGGGAGCTGTTTTTT. This codes for CASSLAGPPGTGELFF. The J gene is TRBJ2-2, the V gene TRBV28, with D maybe TRBD2 (6 bases). Per germline, CDR1 MDHEN and CDR2 SYDVKM. The CDR3 spans 16 residues. Trimming removed 3 bases at V and 4 bases at J, with 15 bases between.

The chain uses TRBV15 and TRBJ2-7; tentatively, D is TRBD2 (7 bases). CDR1 is LNHNV and CDR2 is YYDKDF in the germline V gene (reference sequence). Trimming left V 5 bases short and J 5 bases short, with 25 bases between. The CDR3 has 17 residues. The CDR3 loop is CATSGGARTLLLNEQYF. The CDR3 bases are TGTGCCACCAGCGGGGGGGCCCGAACACTACTACTAAACGAGCAGTACTTC.

This chain connects TRBV19 to TRBJ2-7; no firm D call. This CDR3 contains 15 residues. Germline CDR1 is LNHDA and CDR2 is SQIVND (reference sequence). The ends were cut back, 3 bases at V and 0 bases at J, with 12 bases in the middle. The CDR3 region is CASSMKAGLSYEQYF. CDR3 in DNA: TGTGCCAGTAGTATGAAGGCAGGCCTCTCCTACGAGCAGTACTTC.

The genes are TRBV28 and TRBJ1-4; perhaps TRBD1 as D (6 bases). Germline CDR1 reads MDHEN; CDR2 reads SYDVKM. The CDR3 totals 16 residues. Trimming removed 6 bases from V and 0 bases from J, with 14 bases in between. The CDR3 reads CASRSTGSTTNEKLFF. DNA for the CDR3: TGTGCCAGCAGATCCACAGGGTCCACAACTAATGAAAAACTGTTTTTT. The full variable domain, its missing parts supplied by reference TRBV28 and TRBJ1-4, is DVKVTQSSRYLVKRTGEKVFLECVQDMDHENMFWYRQDPGLGLRLIYFSYDVKMKEKGDIPEGYSVSREKKERFSLILESASTNQTSMYLCASRSTGSTTNEKLFFGSGTQLSVL.

V is TRBV6-2 or TRBV6-3 and J is TRBJ1-3; a weak D match, TRBD1 (5 bases). The CDR3 consists of 17 residues. CDR1 is MNHEY and CDR2 is SVGEGT in the germline V gene. Trimming took 2 bases from V and 0 from J, leaving 14 bases between them. The CDR3 sequence is CASSYRTGVTSGNTIYF. The CDR3 DNA sequence: TGTGCCAGCAGTTACCGGACGGGGGTTACCTCTGGAAACACCATATATTTT.

The rearrangement links TRBV25-1 to TRBJ1-1; weak D call: TRBD1 (6 bases). V was shortened by 6 bases and J by 1 base, with 15 bases between the two germline ends. Germline V gives CDR1 MGHDK, CDR2 SYGVNS. There are 15 residues in the CDR3. DNA of the CDR3: TGTGCCAGCAGCAGACAGGCGGCGGGGAACACTGAAGCTTTCTTT. Protein product: CASSRQAAGNTEAFF.

In this sample, this clone turned up a few times. The V call is TRBV28, the J call TRBJ1-1; perhaps TRBD1 as D (5 bases). Germline-derived CDR1 and CDR2 are MDHEN and SYDVKM. V lost 1 base to trimming and J lost 11 bases, with 14 bases between them. CDR3 length: 13 amino acids. CDR3 protein: CASSLYQGGKAFF. The CDR3 DNA follows: TGTGCCAGCAGTTTATATCAGGGTGGAAAGGCTTTCTTT. The variable domain in full, with the rest retrieved from reference TRBV28 and TRBJ1-1, is DVKVTQSSRYLVKRTGEKVFLECVQDMDHENMFWYRQDPGLGLRLIYFSYDVKMKEKGDIPEGYSVSREKKERFSLILESASTNQTSMYLCASSLYQGGKAFFGQGTRLTVV.

V is TRBV27 and J is TRBJ2-1; D is uncertain. Germline V CDR1 and CDR2: MNHEY, SMNVEV (reference sequence). V lost 0 bases and J 4 bases, leaving 7 bases between the germline ends. This CDR3 comprises 14 residues. CDR3 in DNA: TGTGCCAGCAGTTTATCCTCAGTTTACAATGAGCAGTTCTTC. This gives the protein CASSLSSVYNEQFF.

This clone was seen ten or more times. The rearrangement uses TRBV5-3 and TRBJ1-5; D uncertain. TRBV5-3 is recorded as an ORF, its role being uncertain. The CDR3 is 12 residues long. V lost 3 bases to trimming and J lost 6 bases, with 7 bases between them. CDR3 protein: CARSCESQPQHF. CDR3 nucleotides: TGTGCCAGAAGCTGTGAGAGTCAGCCCCAGCATTTT.

The V gene is TRBV4-3, the J gene TRBJ2-2; TRBD2 agrees at 11 bases. The J segment lost 4 bases and the V segment lost 8 bases, leaving 6 bases of the junction unmatched. This CDR3 is 15 amino acids long. Looked up from germline, CDR1 is LGHNA and CDR2 is YSLEER. DNA for the CDR3: TGCGCCAGCCGTAGCGGGAGGGCAACCACCGGGGAGCTGTTTTTT. Protein: CASRSGRATTGELFF.

This chain joins TRBV7-2 and TRBJ2-5; D not certain. CDR1 is SGHTA, CDR2 FQGNSA, per germline. The V and J ends lost 4 bases and 1 base respectively, with 10 bases between them. The CDR3 has 14 amino acids. The CDR3, as DNA: TGTGCCAGCAGCTCTTCAGGTTCCCAAGAGACCCAGTACTTC. It translates to CASSSSGSQETQYF. The whole variable domain, filled in from reference TRBV7-2 and TRBJ2-5, reads GAGVSQSPSNKVTEKGKDVELRCDPISGHTALYWYRQSLGQGLEFLIYFQGNSAPDKSGLPSDRFSAERTGGSVSTLTIQRTQQEDSAVYLCASSSSGSQETQYFGPGTRLLVL.

This sequence joins TRBV6-5 and TRBJ2-2; D unresolved. Trimming removed 2 bases from V and 1 base from J, with 8 bases in between. Germline V CDR1 and CDR2: MNHEY, SVGAGI. The CDR3 is 15 amino acids. CDR3 residues: CASSYEALNTGELFF. In DNA, the CDR3 is TGTGCCAGCAGTTACGAGGCATTGAACACCGGGGAGCTGTTTTTT.

This chain joins TRBV7-9 and TRBJ1-3; 10 bases align to TRBD1. CDR3 length: 15 amino acids. From germline, CDR1 is SEHNR and CDR2 FQNEAQ (reference sequence). The V gene end was trimmed by 0 bases and the J gene end by 8 bases; junction bases not matched to a gene: 4. The CDR3 loop is CASSLAGQGLDTIYF. In DNA, the CDR3 is TGTGCCAGCAGCTTAGCGGGACAGGGGTTGGACACCATATATTTT.

The V gene is TRBV10-3, the J gene TRBJ2-7, with TRBD1 identical over 10 bases. V lost 4 bases and J lost 2; bases outside the gene matches: 8. The CDR3 is 16 residues long. Germline loops: CDR1 ENHRY, CDR2 SYGVKD. The CDR3 spells CAISAQPGQGTYEQYF. Here the CDR3 DNA reads TGTGCCATCAGTGCCCAACCGGGACAGGGGACCTACGAGCAGTACTTC.

The chain joins TRBV2 to TRBJ2-7; 14 bases line up with TRBD2. The CDR3 consists of 14 residues. V was clipped by 6 bases and J by 6 bases; unmatched bases: 4. The germline CDR1 and CDR2 sequences are SNHLY and FYNNEI. The CDR3 loop reads CASSEGLAGVEQYF. For the CDR3, the DNA is TGTGCCAGCAGCGAGGGACTAGCGGGGGTCGAGCAGTACTTC.

The chain has TRBV7-9 and TRBJ1-2; D is undetermined. The CDR3 extends over 11 amino acids. Trimming shortened V by 6 bases and J by 7 bases, and 9 bases separated the two germline ends. The V gene's germline CDR1 is SEHNR and CDR2 FQNEAQ (reference sequence). Here the CDR3 reads CASRLSPGYTF. The CDR3 region has the DNA TGTGCCAGCAGGCTAAGCCCTGGCTACACCTTC.

The rearrangement joins TRBV4-3 to TRBJ2-7; 10 bases are shared with TRBD2. The length of the CDR3 is 15 residues. The germline CDR1 and CDR2 sequences are LGHNA and YSLEER. The V gene end was trimmed by 1 base and the J gene end by 5 bases; junction bases not matched to a gene: 5. CDR3 DNA sequence: TGCGCCAGCAGCCAAGGGACTAGCGGTCAAGACGAGCAGTACTTC. This gives the protein CASSQGTSGQDEQYF.

This clone was recorded a few times. The rearrangement uses TRBV11-2 and TRBJ2-5; possible D gene TRBD1, 6 bases. This CDR3 region has 15 residues. The ends were cut back, 6 bases at V and 1 base at J, with 15 bases in the middle. Germline lookup yields CDR1 SGHAT and CDR2 FQNNGV. DNA for the CDR3: TGTGCCAGCAGGAATTTAGACAGGTTCCAAGAGACCCAGTACTTC. Translating it yields CASRNLDRFQETQYF.

CDR3 in amino acids: CASSLQRSKNIQYF. In DNA, the CDR3 is TGTGCCAGCAGCCTACAGCGGAGCAAAAACATTCAGTACTTC. This chain links TRBV7-2 with TRBJ2-4; D possibly corresponds to TRBD2 (5 bases). Germline CDR1 is SGHTA and CDR2 is FQGNSA. V shed 5 bases and J shed 3 bases, with 11 bases lying between them. The CDR3 is made up of 14 amino acids.

In DNA form, the CDR3 reads TGTGCCAGCACCCAAACAGGGCTCGAGACCCAGTACTTC. Its translation is CASTQTGLETQYF. V is TRBV6-5 and J is TRBJ2-5; weak D call: TRBD1 (6 bases). The V gene lost 7 bases and the J gene lost 5 bases, with 14 bases spanning the gap. Germline V gene lookup returns CDR1 MNHEY and CDR2 SVGAGI. The CDR3 extends over 13 amino acids.

The V and J genes are TRBV5-5 and TRBJ1-4, with 7 nucleotides matching TRBD1. CDR1 is SGHKS, CDR2 YYEKEE, per germline (reference sequence). The junction had 8 bases not matched to a gene; V was cut back by 3 bases and J by 3 bases. The CDR3 loop spans 16 amino acids. CDR3: CASSSTGFASNEKLFF. For the CDR3, the DNA is TGTGCCAGCAGCTCGACAGGGTTTGCGTCTAATGAAAAACTGTTTTTT.

The J gene is TRBJ2-7, the V gene TRBV7-6; D is perhaps TRBD2 (5 bases). The CDR3 totals 15 residues. V gave up 6 bases and J gave up 0 bases, with 15 bases separating them. Germline V CDR1 and CDR2: SGHVS, FNYEAQ. DNA of the CDR3: TGTGCCAGCAGTCCCGGACTGACGAGCTCCTACGAGCAGTACTTC. Encoded protein: CASSPGLTSSYEQYF.

CDR3 nucleotide sequence: TGTGCCAGCTCACCACCGTCGACCCCAGGGGAGACCCAGTACTTC. It yields the protein CASSPPSTPGETQYF. The chain is built from TRBV18 and TRBJ2-5; maybe TRBD1 (5 bases). Germline assignment: CDR1 KGHSH and CDR2 LQKENI. The CDR3 has 15 residues. V shed 0 bases and J shed 5 bases, with 13 bases lying between them.

This chain links TRBV5-1 with TRBJ2-5; 8 positions agree with TRBD2. The germline V gene has CDR1 SGHRS and CDR2 YFSETQ. This CDR3 region has 17 residues. V lost 2 bases, J lost 5 bases, and 14 bases stayed unmatched. The CDR3 region is CASSLLTGTRFRETQYF. DNA of the CDR3: TGCGCCAGCAGCTTACTCACCGGGACTAGGTTTAGGGAGACCCAGTACTTC.

The sample holds a few counts of this clone. The V gene is TRBV3-1 (or the pseudogene TRBV3-2), the J gene TRBJ2-5; 8 bases line up with TRBD2. The CDR3 loop spans 12 amino acids. CDR1 LGHDT and CDR2 YNNKEL come from the germline V gene (reference sequence). V shed 11 bases, J shed 4 bases, and the junction held 6 bases outside the gene matches. The CDR3 loop reads CACGTSGETQYF. DNA for the CDR3: TGTGCCTGCGGGACTAGTGGAGAGACCCAGTACTTC.

This clone is a singleton in its sample. V is TRBV7-2 and J is TRBJ1-1; D is ambiguous. Trimming pared 5 bases from V and 1 base from J, leaving 8 bases between. Germline CDR1 SGHTA, CDR2 FQGNSA. The CDR3 spans 13 residues. The DNA of the CDR3 is TGTGCCAGCAGCGGGCAGAGGAACACTGAAGCTTTCTTT. Encoded protein: CASSGQRNTEAFF.